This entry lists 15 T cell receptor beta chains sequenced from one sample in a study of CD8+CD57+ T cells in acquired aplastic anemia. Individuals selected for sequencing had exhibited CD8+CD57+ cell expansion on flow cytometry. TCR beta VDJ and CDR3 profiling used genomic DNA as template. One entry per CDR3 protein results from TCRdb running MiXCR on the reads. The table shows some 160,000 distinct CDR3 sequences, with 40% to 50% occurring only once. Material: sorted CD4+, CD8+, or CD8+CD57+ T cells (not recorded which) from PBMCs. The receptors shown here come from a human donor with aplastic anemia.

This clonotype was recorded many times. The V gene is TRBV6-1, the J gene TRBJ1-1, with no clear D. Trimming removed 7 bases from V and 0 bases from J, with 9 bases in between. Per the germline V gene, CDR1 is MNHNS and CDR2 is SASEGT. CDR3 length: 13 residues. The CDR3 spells CASTDGLNTEAFF. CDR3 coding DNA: TGTGCCAGCACCGACGGACTGAACACTGAAGCTTTCTTT.

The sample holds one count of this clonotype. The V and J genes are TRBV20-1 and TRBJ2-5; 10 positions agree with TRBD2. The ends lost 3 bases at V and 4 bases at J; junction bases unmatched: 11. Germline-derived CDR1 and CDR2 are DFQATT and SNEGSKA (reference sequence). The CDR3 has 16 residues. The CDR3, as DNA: TGCAGTGCTAGCCCCGGACTAGCGGTAGGGGCAGAGACCCAGTACTTC. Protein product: CSASPGLAVGAETQYF.

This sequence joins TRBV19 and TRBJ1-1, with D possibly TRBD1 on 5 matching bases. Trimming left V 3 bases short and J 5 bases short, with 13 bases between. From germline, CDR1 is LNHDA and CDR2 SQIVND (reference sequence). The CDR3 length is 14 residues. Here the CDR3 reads CASSIPGSDTEAFF. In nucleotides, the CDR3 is TGTGCCAGTAGTATTCCAGGGTCGGATACTGAAGCTTTCTTT.

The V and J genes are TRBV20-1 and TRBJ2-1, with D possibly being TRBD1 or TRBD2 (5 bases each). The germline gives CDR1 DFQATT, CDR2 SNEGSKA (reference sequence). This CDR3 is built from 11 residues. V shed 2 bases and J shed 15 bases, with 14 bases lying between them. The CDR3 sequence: CSARQGPLRFF. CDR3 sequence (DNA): TGCAGTGCTAGACAGGGACCGTTAAGGTTCTTC.

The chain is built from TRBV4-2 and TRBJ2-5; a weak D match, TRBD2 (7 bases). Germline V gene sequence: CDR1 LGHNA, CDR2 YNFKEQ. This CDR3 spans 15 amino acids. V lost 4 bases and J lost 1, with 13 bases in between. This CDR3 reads CASSPARGGQETQYF. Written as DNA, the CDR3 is TGTGCCAGCAGCCCCGCAAGGGGGGGCCAAGAGACCCAGTACTTC.

CDR3 region: CSAQGPGVVTFF. The CDR3 DNA reads TGCAGCGCCCAGGGACCGGGGGTGGTAACTTTCTTT. The chain is built from TRBV29-1 and TRBJ1-1; D may be TRBD1 (5 bases). Per germline, CDR1 SQVTM and CDR2 ANQGSEA. This CDR3 is 12 amino acids long. Deletions cut 7 bases from V and 12 bases from J, with 21 bases between.

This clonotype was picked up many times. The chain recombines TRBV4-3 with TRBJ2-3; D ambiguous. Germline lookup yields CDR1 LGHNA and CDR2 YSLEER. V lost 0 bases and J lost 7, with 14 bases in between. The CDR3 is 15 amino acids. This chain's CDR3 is CASSQDRSHPNTQYF. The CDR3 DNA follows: TGCGCCAGCAGCCAAGATCGGAGCCACCCGAATACGCAGTATTTT.

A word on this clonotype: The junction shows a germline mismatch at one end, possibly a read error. This CDR3 is CSAPAGYGQYF. DNA of the CDR3: TGCAGCGCCCCGGCGGGCTACGGGCAGTACTTC. J is TRBJ2-7 and V is TRBV29-1, with a possible D match to TRBD2 (5 bases). Germline loops: CDR1 SQVTM, CDR2 ANQGSEA. There are 11 residues in the CDR3.

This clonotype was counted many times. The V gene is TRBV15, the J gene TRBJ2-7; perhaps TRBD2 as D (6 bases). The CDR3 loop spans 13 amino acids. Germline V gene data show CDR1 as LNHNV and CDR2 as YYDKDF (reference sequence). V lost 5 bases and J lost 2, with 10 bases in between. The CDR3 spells CATSEGLAYEQYF. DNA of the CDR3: TGTGCCACCAGCGAGGGACTGGCCTACGAGCAGTACTTC.

The CDR3 sequence is CSVRQGHEQYF. The DNA for the CDR3 is TGCAGCGTTAGACAGGGCCACGAGCAGTACTTC. The chain links TRBV29-1 to TRBJ2-7, with 7 bases identical to TRBD1. Germline trimming cut 5 bases from V and 5 bases from J; bases unmatched to any gene: 3. Per germline, CDR1 SQVTM and CDR2 ANQGSEA. This CDR3 region has 11 residues.

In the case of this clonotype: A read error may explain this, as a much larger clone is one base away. CDR3 sequence (DNA): TGTGCCGGCAGCGAAAACCCTAAGAAAGGCGAGAGGGGTGAGCAGTACTTC. As protein: CAGSENPKKGERGEQYF. The chain recombines TRBV9 with TRBJ2-7, with D perhaps given as TRBD1 or TRBD2 (5 bases each). Germline V lookup: CDR1 SGDLS, CDR2 YYNGEE. CDR3 length equals 17 residues.

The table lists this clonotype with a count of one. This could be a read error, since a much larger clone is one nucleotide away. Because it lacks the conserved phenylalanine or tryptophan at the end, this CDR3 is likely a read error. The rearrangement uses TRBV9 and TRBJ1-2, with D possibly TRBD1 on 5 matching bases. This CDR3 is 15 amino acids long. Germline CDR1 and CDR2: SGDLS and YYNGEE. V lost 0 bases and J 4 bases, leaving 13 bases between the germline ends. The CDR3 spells CASSVVEGTTYGYTC. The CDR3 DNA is TGTGCCAGCAGCGTAGTGGAGGGGACCACCTATGGCTACACCTGC.

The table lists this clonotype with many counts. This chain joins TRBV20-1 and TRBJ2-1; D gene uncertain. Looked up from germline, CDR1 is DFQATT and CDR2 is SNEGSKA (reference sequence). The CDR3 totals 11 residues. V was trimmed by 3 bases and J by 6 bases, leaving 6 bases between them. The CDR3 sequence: CSASDPNEQFF. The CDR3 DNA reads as TGCAGTGCTAGTGACCCCAATGAGCAGTTCTTC.

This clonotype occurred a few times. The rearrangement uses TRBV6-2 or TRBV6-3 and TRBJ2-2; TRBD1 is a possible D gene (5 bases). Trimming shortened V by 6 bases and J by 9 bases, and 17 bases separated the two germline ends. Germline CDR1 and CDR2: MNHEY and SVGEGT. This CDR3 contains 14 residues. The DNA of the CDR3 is TGTGCCAGCAGGAGTCAGACAGACGACCGGGAGCTGTTTTTT. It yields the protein CASRSQTDDRELFF.

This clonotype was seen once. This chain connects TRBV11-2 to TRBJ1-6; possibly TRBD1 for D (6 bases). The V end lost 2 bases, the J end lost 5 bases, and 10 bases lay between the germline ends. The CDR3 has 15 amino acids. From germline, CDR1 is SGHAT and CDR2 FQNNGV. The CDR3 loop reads CASSLTTGHNSPLHF. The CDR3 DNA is TGTGCCAGCAGCTTAACCACAGGGCATAATTCACCCCTCCACTTT.